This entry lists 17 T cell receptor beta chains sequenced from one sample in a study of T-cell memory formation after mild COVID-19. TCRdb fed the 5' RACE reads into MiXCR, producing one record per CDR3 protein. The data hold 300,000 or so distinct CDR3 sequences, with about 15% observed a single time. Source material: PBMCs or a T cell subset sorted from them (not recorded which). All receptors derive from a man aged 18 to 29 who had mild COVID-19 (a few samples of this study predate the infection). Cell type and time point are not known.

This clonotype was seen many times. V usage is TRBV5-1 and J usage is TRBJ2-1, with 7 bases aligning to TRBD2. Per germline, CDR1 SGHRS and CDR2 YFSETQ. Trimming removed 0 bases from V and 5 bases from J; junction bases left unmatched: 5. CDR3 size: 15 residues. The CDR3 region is CASSLANGGNNEQFF. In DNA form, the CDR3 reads TGCGCCAGCAGCTTGGCTAACGGGGGGAACAATGAGCAGTTCTTC.

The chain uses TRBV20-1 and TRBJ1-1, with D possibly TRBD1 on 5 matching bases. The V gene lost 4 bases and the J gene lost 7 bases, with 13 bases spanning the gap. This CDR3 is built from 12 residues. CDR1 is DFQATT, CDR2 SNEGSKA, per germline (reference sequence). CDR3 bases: TGCAGTGCTACAGACAGCCCCTTTGAAGCTTTCTTT. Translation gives CSATDSPFEAFF.

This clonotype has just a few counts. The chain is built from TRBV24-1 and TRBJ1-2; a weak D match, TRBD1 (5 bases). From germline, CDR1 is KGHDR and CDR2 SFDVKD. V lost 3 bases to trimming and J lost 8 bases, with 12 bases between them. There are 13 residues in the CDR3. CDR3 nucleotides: TGTGCCACCAGTGATGGTCCCCGGGGCGGCTACACCTTC. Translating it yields CATSDGPRGGYTF.

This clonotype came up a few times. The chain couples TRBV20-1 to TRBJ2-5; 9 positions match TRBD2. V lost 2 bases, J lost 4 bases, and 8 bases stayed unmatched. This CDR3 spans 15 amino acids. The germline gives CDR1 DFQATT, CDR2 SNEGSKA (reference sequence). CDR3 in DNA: TGCAGTGCTAGAACCCCCACAGCGGGGGGAGAGACCCAGTACTTC. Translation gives CSARTPTAGGETQYF.

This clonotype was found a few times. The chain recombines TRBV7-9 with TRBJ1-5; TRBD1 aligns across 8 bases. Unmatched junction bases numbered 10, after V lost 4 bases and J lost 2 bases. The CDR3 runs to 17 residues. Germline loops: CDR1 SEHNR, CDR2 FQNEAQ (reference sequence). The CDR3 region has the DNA TGTGCCAGCAGCTCGGGGACAGGCGACGGGGGCAATCAGCCCCAGCATTTT. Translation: CASSSGTGDGGNQPQHF.

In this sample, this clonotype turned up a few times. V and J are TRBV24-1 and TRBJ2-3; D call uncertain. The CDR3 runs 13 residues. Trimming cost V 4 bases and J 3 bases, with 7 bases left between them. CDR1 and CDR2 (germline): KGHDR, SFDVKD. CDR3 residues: CATSDRLTDTQYF. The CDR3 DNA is TGTGCCACCAGTGACCGCCTTACAGATACGCAGTATTTT.

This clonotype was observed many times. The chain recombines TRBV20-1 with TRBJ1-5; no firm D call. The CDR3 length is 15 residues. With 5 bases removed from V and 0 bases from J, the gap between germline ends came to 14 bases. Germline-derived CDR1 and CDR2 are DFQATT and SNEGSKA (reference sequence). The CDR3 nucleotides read TGCAGTGCTGGCGGGTCTTTTTATAGCAATCAGCCCCAGCATTTT. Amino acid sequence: CSAGGSFYSNQPQHF.

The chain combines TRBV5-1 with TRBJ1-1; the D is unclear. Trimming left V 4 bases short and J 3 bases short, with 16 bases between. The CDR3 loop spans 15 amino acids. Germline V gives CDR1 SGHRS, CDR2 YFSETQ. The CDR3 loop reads CASSQDPAGDTEAFF. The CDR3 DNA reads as TGCGCCAGCAGCCAGGATCCGGCCGGAGACACTGAAGCTTTCTTT.

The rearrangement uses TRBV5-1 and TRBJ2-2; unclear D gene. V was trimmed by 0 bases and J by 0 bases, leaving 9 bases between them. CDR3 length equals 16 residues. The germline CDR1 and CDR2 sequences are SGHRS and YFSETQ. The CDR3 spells CASSLAPHANTGELFF. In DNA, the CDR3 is TGCGCCAGCAGCTTGGCCCCTCACGCGAACACCGGGGAGCTGTTTTTT.

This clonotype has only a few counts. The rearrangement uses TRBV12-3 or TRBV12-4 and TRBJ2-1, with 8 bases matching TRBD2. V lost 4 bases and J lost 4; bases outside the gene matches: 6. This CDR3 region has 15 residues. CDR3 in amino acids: CASSSRGGNYNEQFF. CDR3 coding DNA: TGTGCCAGCAGTTCACGGGGGGGTAATTACAATGAGCAGTTCTTC.

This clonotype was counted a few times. CDR3 bases: TGTGCCAGCAGCACACCGGACTGGAGCTCCTACAATGAGCAGTTCTTC. It translates to CASSTPDWSSYNEQFF. This chain connects TRBV27 to TRBJ2-1, with D possibly being TRBD2 (5 bases). The germline V and J ends were trimmed by 6 bases and 0 bases, with 15 bases remaining between them. This CDR3 contains 16 residues. Germline values: CDR1 MNHEY, CDR2 SMNVEV (reference sequence).

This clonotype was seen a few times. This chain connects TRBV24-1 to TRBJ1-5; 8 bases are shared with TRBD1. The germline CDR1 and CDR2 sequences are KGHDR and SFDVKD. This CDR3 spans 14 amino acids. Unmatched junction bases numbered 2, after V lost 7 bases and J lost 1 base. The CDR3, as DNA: TGTGCCACCAGAGGACAGGGCAGCAATCAGCCCCAGCATTTT. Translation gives CATRGQGSNQPQHF.

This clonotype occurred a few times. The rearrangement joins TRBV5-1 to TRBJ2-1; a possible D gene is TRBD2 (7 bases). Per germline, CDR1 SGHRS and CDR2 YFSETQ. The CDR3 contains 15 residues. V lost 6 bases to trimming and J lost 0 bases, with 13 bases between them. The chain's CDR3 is CASTPGGSSYNEQFF. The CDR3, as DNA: TGCGCCAGCACCCCGGGGGGCTCCTCCTACAATGAGCAGTTCTTC.

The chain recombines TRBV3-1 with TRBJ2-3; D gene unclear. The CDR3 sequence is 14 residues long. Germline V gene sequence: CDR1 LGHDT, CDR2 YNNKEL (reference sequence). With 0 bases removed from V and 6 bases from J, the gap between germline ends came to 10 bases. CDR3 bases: TGTGCCAGCAGCCAAGAAGTTCACAAGGATACGCAGTATTTT. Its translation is CASSQEVHKDTQYF.

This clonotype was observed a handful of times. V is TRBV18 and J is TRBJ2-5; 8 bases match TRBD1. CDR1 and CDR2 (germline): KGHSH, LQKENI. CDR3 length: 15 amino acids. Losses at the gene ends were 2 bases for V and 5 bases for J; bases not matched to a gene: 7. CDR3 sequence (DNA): TGTGCCAGCTCACCAAGCGCAGGGGGCTGGGAGACCCAGTACTTC. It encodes CASSPSAGGWETQYF.

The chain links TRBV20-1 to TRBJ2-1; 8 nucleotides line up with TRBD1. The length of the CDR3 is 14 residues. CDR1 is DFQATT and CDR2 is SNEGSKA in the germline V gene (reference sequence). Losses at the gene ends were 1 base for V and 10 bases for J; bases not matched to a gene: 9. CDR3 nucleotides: TGCAGTGCTAGAGGGTGGCAGGGGGCACGGGAGCAGTTCTTC. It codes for CSARGWQGAREQFF.

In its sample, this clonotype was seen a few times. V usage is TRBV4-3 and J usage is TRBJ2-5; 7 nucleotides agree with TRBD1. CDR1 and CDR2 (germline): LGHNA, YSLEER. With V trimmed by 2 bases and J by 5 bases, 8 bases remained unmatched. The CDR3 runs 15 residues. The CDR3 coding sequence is TGCGCCAGCAGCCAACACAGGGGAAGGGGTGAGACCCAGTACTTC. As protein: CASSQHRGRGETQYF.